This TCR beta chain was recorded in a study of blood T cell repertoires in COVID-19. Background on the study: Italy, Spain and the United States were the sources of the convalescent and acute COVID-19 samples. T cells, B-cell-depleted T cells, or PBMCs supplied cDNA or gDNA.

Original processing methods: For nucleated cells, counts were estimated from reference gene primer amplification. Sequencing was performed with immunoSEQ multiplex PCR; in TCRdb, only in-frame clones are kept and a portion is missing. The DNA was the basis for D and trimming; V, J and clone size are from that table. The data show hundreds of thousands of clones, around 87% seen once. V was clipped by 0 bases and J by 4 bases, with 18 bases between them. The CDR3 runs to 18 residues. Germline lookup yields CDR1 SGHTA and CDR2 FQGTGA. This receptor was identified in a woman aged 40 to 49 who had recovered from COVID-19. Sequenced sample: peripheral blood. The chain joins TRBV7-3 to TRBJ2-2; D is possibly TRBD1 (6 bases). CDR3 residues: CASSLTRQDRRGTGELFF. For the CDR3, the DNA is TGTGCCAGCAGCTTAACTCGACAGGACCGTCGGGGCACCGGGGAGCTGTTTTTT.